The TCR beta chain under discussion was sequenced for a study of blood T cell repertoires in COVID-19. As processed by the authors: The assay estimated nucleated cells by amplifying reference gene primers. Using immunoSEQ multiplex PCR, the repertoire was profiled, and TCRdb retains in-frame clones only, with some absent. Clonal size and the V and J genes are those of that table, whereas D and trimming came from the DNA. This repertoire shows about 49,000 clones, around 86% found once; its top ten account for under 25%. It was during active infection that Seattle patients were enrolled and then longitudinally followed. The length of the CDR3 is 12 residues. V shed 4 bases, J shed 10 bases, and the junction held 1 base outside the gene matches. Germline assignment: CDR1 LNHNV and CDR2 YYDKDF (reference sequence).

Input material: peripheral blood. This TCR was sampled from a woman aged 80 or older with COVID-19, enrolled during active disease. The V and J genes are TRBV15 and TRBJ1-6; 7 bases fit TRBD1. In DNA form, the CDR3 reads TGTGCCACCAGCACAGGGGGATCACCCCTCCACTTT. Translated: CATSTGGSPLHF.